Following are 16 T cell receptor beta chains from one sample sequenced in a study of T cells in Graves' hyperthyroidism and ophthalmopathy. Amplification of TCR beta CDR3 regions was performed using RNA transcripts as template. The HTBI primer set drove a first-round RT-PCR of the TCR CDR3. TCRdb independently ran MiXCR on the multiplex PCR reads; one entry per CDR3 protein. The profile shows some 360,000 distinct CDR3 sequences, about 15% of them singletons. Sequences were obtained from blood. The receptors were gathered from an older woman with Graves' hyperthyroidism.

Ten or more counts support this clonotype. V is TRBV5-1 and J is TRBJ1-4; a possible D gene is TRBD1 (5 bases). Trimming took 0 bases from V and 6 from J, leaving 12 bases between them. CDR1 SGHRS and CDR2 YFSETQ come from the germline V gene. This CDR3 has 15 residues. The CDR3 nucleotides are TGCGCCAGCAGCTTGGTTGGGCAGGGAGATGAAAAACTGTTTTTT. Translation gives CASSLVGQGDEKLFF.

This clonotype turned up a few times. The V gene is TRBV4-1, the J gene TRBJ1-6; unclear D gene. Trimming shortened V by 3 bases and J by 15 bases, and 9 bases separated the two germline ends. Looked up from germline, CDR1 is MGHRA and CDR2 is YSYEKL. The CDR3 runs 11 residues. The CDR3 nucleotides are TGCGCCAGCAGCCAGGGAGGATTCCTCCACTTT. Residues: CASSQGGFLHF.

This clonotype was counted many times. The V and J genes are TRBV3-1 and TRBJ2-3; D may be TRBD1 (6 bases). The CDR3 has 15 amino acids. Germline V gene data show CDR1 as LGHDT and CDR2 as YNNKEL (reference sequence). Trimming stripped 4 bases from V and 2 bases from J, with 13 bases between. CDR3 residues: CASSPRDTHTDTQYF. In DNA form, the CDR3 reads TGTGCCAGCAGCCCACGGGACACTCACACAGATACGCAGTATTTT.

This clonotype was found a few times. This rearrangement joins TRBV27 to TRBJ2-3; D is unclear. The V and J ends lost 4 bases and 0 bases respectively, with 11 bases between them. From germline, CDR1 is MNHEY and CDR2 SMNVEV (reference sequence). The CDR3 totals 15 residues. The CDR3 here is CASSSSDPSTDTQYF. CDR3 in DNA: TGTGCCAGCAGTTCCAGCGACCCTAGCACAGATACGCAGTATTTT.

There are many counts of this clonotype. This chain connects TRBV6-5 to TRBJ1-5; 8 bases line up with TRBD1. In germline, CDR1 is MNHEY, CDR2 SVGAGI. The junction had 2 bases not matched to a gene; V was cut back by 2 bases and J by 2 bases. CDR3 length equals 15 residues. CDR3 bases: TGTGCCAGCAGTTACGCGACAGGGGGCAATCAGCCCCAGCATTTT. This encodes CASSYATGGNQPQHF.

This clonotype was observed many times. This chain links TRBV20-1 with TRBJ2-1; D uncertain. The ends were cut back, 2 bases at V and 7 bases at J, with 12 bases in the middle. The CDR3 length is 13 residues. In germline, CDR1 is DFQATT, CDR2 SNEGSKA (reference sequence). The CDR3 region has the DNA TGCAGTGCTAGATGGTCGATGAGGAATGAGCAGTTCTTC. This sequence encodes CSARWSMRNEQFF.

This chain links TRBV20-1 with TRBJ2-7, with TRBD2 matching over 9 bases. The CDR3 is made up of 14 amino acids. Trimming at V came to 5 bases and at J to 4 bases, leaving 9 bases not matched to a gene. Germline V gene data show CDR1 as DFQATT and CDR2 as SNEGSKA (reference sequence). The CDR3 sequence is CSAVNSGGDYEQYF. CDR3 sequence (DNA): TGCAGTGCTGTAAATAGCGGGGGAGATTACGAGCAGTACTTC.

The chain is built from TRBV27 and TRBJ2-7; D gene uncertain. The ends were cut back, 7 bases at V and 0 bases at J, with 13 bases in the middle. Germline-derived CDR1 and CDR2 are MNHEY and SMNVEV (reference sequence). CDR3 length: 14 amino acids. For the CDR3, the DNA is TGTGCCAGCAAATACAGCGCAAGCTCCTACGAGCAGTACTTC. Its translation: CASKYSASSYEQYF.

J is TRBJ1-1 and V is TRBV25-1; maybe TRBD1 (6 bases). Trimming shortened V by 6 bases and J by 4 bases, and 15 bases separated the two germline ends. Germline-derived CDR1 and CDR2 are MGHDK and SYGVNS. The CDR3 length is 14 residues. The CDR3 here is CASSHHRAGTEAFF. CDR3 nucleotides: TGTGCCAGCAGCCACCACAGGGCAGGCACTGAAGCTTTCTTT.

This clonotype was seen ten or more times. V and J are TRBV7-8 and TRBJ2-4; D might be TRBD1 (7 bases). Germline lookup yields CDR1 SGHVS and CDR2 FQNEAQ. The CDR3 loop spans 15 amino acids. V lost 2 bases to trimming and J lost 9 bases, with 17 bases between them. The CDR3: CASSLQGGWSSIQYF. CDR3 sequence (DNA): TGTGCCAGCAGCTTACAGGGGGGATGGTCGAGCATTCAGTACTTC.

This clonotype appeared a few times. The chain employs TRBV12-3 or TRBV12-4 and TRBJ2-6; D remains unclear. This CDR3 contains 14 residues. V was cut by 4 bases and J by 4 bases, with 8 bases left in between. This chain's CDR3 is CASSYPAGANVLTF. The DNA for the CDR3 is TGTGCCAGCAGTTACCCGGCCGGGGCCAACGTCCTGACTTTC.

This clonotype occurred many times. The V call is TRBV20-1, the J call TRBJ1-1; 8 bases fit TRBD1. After removal of 6 bases from V and 10 bases from J, the junction contained 13 bases not matched to a gene. Germline V lookup: CDR1 DFQATT, CDR2 SNEGSKA (reference sequence). The CDR3 has 13 residues. The chain's CDR3 is CSASRGQGAPAFF. The CDR3 coding sequence is TGCAGTGCCTCCCGCGGTCAGGGGGCGCCAGCTTTCTTT.

In its sample, this clonotype was seen many times. V gene TRBV2 combines with J gene TRBJ1-4; D is undetermined. Per the germline V gene, CDR1 is SNHLY and CDR2 is FYNNEI. The V and J ends lost 2 bases and 5 bases respectively, with 24 bases between them. This CDR3 spans 19 amino acids. CDR3 bases: TGTGCCAGCAGTGAAAGACGGGTCGCGGCCTTTAAGGACAATGAAAAACTGTTTTTT. Translation gives CASSERRVAAFKDNEKLFF.

This clonotype showed up just a few times. A much larger clone is a single base away; this may be a read error. The V call is TRBV14, the J call TRBJ1-1; D is uncertain. CDR3 length: 11 residues. Germline CDR1 SGHDN, CDR2 FVKESK. V was trimmed by 5 bases and J by 4 bases, leaving 5 bases between them. CDR3 sequence (DNA): TGTGCCAGCAGCTCGTTCACTGAAGCTTTCTTT. This gives the protein CASSSFTEAFF.

The rearrangement links TRBV19 to TRBJ1-5, with TRBD1 as a possible D gene (5 bases). The CDR3 sequence is 15 residues long. Germline V gene sequence: CDR1 LNHDA, CDR2 SQIVND (reference sequence). The ends were cut back, 0 bases at V and 0 bases at J, with 6 bases in the middle. The CDR3 protein is CASSIEGDSNQPQHF. CDR3 coding DNA: TGTGCCAGTAGTATAGAAGGGGATAGCAATCAGCCCCAGCATTTT.

The gene calls are TRBV20-1 and TRBJ2-1, with TRBD1 matching over 9 bases. The CDR3 is made up of 14 amino acids. CDR1 and CDR2 (germline): DFQATT, SNEGSKA (reference sequence). V was clipped by 1 base and J by 7 bases; unmatched bases: 5. In nucleotides, the CDR3 is TGCAGTGCTAGAGGGGCCGGGACAGGGAATGAGCAGTTCTTC. It specifies CSARGAGTGNEQFF.